The T cell receptor (beta chain) under discussion was sequenced for a study of beta chain features in type 1 diabetes. Study-wide results and caveats: Here, the possible influence of HLA type (on TCRB rearrangement) remained unresolved. cDNA-based sequencing might over-represent cells highly expressing TCR. More deletions and fewer insertions at VDJ junctions were seen in type 1 diabetes patients.

This clone appeared a few times. Its antigen is undetermined. Expressed TCRB transcripts got sequenced, as all isolated RNA was reverse transcribed. The assay was immunoSEQ multiplex PCR, and TCRdb's table has in-frame clones only and misses some. The data show 150,000 to 200,000 clones, about an eighth seen once. A sort by CD45RO/CCR7/CD25/CD127/CD95/CD27 yielded CD4+ naive, central memory, regulatory and stem cell-like memory cells. Sample: central memory CD4+ T cells from blood. This TCR was sampled from a woman aged 18-35 years in good health.

CDR3 nucleotides: TGTGCCAGCAGACTAGCGGGATCAATCCAAGAGACCCAGTACTTC. As protein: CASRLAGSIQETQYF. The genes are TRBV28 and TRBJ2-5, with TRBD2 identical over 10 bases. This CDR3 contains 15 residues. V lost 6 bases, J lost 1 base, and 5 bases stayed unmatched. Germline V gene sequence: CDR1 MDHEN, CDR2 SYDVKM.